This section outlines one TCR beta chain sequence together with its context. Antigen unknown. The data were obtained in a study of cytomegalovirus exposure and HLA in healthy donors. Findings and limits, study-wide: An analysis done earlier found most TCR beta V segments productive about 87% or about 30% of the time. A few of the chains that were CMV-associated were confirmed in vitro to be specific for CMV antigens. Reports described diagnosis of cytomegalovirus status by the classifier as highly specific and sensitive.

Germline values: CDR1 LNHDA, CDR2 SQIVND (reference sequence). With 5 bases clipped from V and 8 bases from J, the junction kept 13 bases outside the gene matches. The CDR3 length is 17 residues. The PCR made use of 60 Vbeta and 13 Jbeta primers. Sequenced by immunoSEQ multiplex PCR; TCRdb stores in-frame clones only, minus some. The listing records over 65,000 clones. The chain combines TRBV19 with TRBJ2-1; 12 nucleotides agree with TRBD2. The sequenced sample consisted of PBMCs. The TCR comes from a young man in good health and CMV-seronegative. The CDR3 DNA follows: TGTGCCAGTAGTTCCAGCCTATGGACTAGCGGGATAGATGAGCAGTTCTTC. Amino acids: CASSSSLWTSGIDEQFF.